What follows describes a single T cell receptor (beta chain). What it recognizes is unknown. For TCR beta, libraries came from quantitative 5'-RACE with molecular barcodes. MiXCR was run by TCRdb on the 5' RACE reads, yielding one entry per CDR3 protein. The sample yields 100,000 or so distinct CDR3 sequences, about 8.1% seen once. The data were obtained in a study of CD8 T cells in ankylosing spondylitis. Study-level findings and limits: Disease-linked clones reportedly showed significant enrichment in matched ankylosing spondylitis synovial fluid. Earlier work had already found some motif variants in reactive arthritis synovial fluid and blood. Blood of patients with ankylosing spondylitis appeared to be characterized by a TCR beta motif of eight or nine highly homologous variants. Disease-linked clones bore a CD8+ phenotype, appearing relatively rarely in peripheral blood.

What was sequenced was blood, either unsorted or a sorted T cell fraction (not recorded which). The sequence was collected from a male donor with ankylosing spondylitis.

In DNA, the CDR3 is TGTGCCAGCAGCACCACAGGTTATGGCTACACCTTC. This codes for CASSTTGYGYTF. This rearrangement joins TRBV11-2 to TRBJ1-2, with a possible D match to TRBD1 (5 bases). Germline V gene data show CDR1 as SGHAT and CDR2 as FQNNGV. V was trimmed by 5 bases and J by 5 bases, leaving 9 bases between them. The CDR3 is made up of 12 amino acids.